This T cell receptor (beta chain) stems from a study of TIL therapy for anti-PD-1-resistant metastatic lung cancer. This was the immunoSEQ v3 assay. TCRdb's copy holds only in-frame clones and misses some; the assay was immunoSEQ multiplex PCR. The data show roughly 11,000 clones, nearly 80% seen once. This CDR3 contains 16 residues. Germline V gene sequence: CDR1 LGHNA, CDR2 YNFKEQ. V lost 4 bases and J lost 1, with 16 bases in between. The sample's time point: pre-treatment sample, taken before nivolumab and TIL therapy. Sample: blood, taken at baseline. The chain is built from TRBV4-2 and TRBJ2-5; D is perhaps TRBD2 (5 bases). The TCR was taken from a person between 25 and 79 years old with non-small cell lung cancer. As DNA, the CDR3 is TGTGCCAGCAGCCCCGATTCACTAGGGTCCCAAGAGACCCAGTACTTC. Protein product: CASSPDSLGSQETQYF.